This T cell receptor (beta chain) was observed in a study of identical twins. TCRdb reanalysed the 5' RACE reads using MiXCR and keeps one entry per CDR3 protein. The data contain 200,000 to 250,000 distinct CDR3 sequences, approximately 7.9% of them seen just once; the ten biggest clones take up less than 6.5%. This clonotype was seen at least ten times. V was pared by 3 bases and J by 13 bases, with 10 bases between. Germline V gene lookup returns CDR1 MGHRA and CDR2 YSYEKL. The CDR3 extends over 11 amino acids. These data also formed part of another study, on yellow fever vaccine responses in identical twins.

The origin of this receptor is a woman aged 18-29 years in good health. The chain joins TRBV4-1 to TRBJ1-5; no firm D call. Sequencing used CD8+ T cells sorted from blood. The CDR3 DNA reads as TGCGCCAGCAGCCATGGAAATTTACAGCATTTT. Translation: CASSHGNLQHF.